The clone carrying this TCR beta chain was seen only a few times. The data stem from a study of blood T cell repertoires in COVID-19. Background on the study: The study drew acute and convalescent COVID-19 samples from the United States, Italy and Spain.

Here immunoSEQ multiplex PCR was the method, and the copy in TCRdb shows in-frame clones only, minus some. This sample has approximately 150,000 clones, with around 80% found just once. Germline V gene lookup returns CDR1 MNHEY and CDR2 SVGAGI. The V and J ends lost 5 bases and 4 bases respectively, with 12 bases between them. This CDR3 is 15 amino acids long. Recovery among Cohort 3 donors was established by two negative PCRs, clearance, or symptom resolution. This clonotype originated in a man aged 50 or older who had recovered from COVID-19. The chain carries TRBV6-5 and TRBJ2-6, with a possible D match to TRBD1 (7 bases). The sequencing input was PBMCs or T cells enriched from blood (not recorded which). Here the CDR3 reads CASSQQGRGANVLTF. The CDR3 DNA reads as TGTGCCAGCAGTCAACAGGGGAGGGGGGCCAACGTCCTGACTTTC.